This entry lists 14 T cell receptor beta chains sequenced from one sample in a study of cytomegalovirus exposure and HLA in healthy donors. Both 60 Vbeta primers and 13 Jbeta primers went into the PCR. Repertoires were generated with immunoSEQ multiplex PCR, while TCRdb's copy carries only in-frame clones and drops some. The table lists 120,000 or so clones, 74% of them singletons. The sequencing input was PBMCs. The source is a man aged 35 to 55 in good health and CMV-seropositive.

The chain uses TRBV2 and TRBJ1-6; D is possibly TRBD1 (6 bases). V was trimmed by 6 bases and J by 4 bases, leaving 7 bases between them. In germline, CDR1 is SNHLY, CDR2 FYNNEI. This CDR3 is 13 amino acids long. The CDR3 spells CASRDSYNSPLHF. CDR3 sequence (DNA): TGTGCCAGCAGGGACAGTTATAATTCACCCCTCCACTTT.

The CDR3: CASSQTTDRGEQYF. The DNA of the CDR3 is TGCGCCAGCAGCCAAACCACGGACAGGGGCGAGCAGTACTTC. V is TRBV4-3 and J is TRBJ2-7; TRBD1 agrees at 9 bases. V shed 2 bases, J shed 6 bases, and the junction held 5 bases outside the gene matches. The CDR3 is 14 amino acids. The germline gives CDR1 LGHNA, CDR2 YSLEER.

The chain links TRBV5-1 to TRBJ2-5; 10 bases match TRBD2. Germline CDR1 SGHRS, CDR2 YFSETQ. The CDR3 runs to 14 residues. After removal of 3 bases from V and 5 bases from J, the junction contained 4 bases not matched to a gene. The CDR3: CASSSSGGGETQYF. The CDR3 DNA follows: TGCGCCAGCAGCTCCAGCGGGGGGGGTGAGACCCAGTACTTC.

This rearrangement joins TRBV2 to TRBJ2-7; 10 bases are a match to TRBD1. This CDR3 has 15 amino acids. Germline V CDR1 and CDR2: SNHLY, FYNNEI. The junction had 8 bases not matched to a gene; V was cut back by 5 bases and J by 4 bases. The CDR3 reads CASSPRDRGGYEQYF. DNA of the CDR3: TGTGCCAGCAGTCCGCGGGACAGGGGAGGGTACGAGCAGTACTTC.

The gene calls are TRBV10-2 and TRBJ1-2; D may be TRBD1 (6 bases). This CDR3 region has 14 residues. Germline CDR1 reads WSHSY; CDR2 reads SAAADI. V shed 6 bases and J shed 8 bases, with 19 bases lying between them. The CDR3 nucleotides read TGCGCCAGCAGCATGACAGGCAGGGTGGAAGGCTACACCTTC. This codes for CASSMTGRVEGYTF.

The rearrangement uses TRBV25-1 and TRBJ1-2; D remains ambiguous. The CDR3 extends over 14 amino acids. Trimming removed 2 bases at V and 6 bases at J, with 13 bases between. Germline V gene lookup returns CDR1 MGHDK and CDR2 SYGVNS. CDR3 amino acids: CASSEADTRNGYTF. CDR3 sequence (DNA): TGTGCCAGCAGTGAAGCTGACACCCGGAATGGCTACACCTTC.

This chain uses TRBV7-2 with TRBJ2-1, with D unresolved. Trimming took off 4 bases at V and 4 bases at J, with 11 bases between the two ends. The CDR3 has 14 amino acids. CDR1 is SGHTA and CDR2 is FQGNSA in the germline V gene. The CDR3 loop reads CASSSTPFYNEQFF. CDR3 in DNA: TGTGCCAGCAGCTCTACCCCTTTTTACAATGAGCAGTTCTTC.

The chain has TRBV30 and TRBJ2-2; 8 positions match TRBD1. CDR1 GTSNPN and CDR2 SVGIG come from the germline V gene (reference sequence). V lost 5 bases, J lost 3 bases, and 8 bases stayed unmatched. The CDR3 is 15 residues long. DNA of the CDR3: TGTGCCTGGTCCCCCCCGGACAGGGACACCGGGGAGCTGTTTTTT. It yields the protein CAWSPPDRDTGELFF.

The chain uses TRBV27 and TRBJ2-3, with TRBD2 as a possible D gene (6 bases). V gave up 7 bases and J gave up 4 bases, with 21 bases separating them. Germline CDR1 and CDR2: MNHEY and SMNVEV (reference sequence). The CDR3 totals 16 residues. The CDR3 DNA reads TGTGCCAGCATCCCCGCCGGTCAGCGGGCCTCAGATACGCAGTATTTT. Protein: CASIPAGQRASDTQYF.

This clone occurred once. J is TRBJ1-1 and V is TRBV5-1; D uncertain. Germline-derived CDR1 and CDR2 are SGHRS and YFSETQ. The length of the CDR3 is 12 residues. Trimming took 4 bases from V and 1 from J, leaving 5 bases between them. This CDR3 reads CASSHGNTEAFF. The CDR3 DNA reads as TGCGCCAGCAGCCACGGGAACACTGAAGCTTTCTTT.

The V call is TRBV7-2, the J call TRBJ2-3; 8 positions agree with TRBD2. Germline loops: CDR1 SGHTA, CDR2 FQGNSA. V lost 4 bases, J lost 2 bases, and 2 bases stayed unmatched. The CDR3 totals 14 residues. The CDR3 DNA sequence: TGTGCCAGCAGCTCCGGGAGGGTCACAGATACGCAGTATTTT. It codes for CASSSGRVTDTQYF. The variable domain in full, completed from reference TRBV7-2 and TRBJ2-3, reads GAGVSQSPSNKVTEKGKDVELRCDPISGHTALYWYRQSLGQGLEFLIYFQGNSAPDKSGLPSDRFSAERTGGSVSTLTIQRTQQEDSAVYLCASSSGRVTDTQYFGPGTRLTVL.

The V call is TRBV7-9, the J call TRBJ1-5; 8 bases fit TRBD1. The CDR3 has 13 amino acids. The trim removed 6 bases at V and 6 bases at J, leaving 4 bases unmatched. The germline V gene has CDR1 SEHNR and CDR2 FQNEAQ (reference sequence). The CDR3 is CASRQGATQPQHF. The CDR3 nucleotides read TGTGCCAGCAGGCAGGGGGCGACTCAGCCCCAGCATTTT.

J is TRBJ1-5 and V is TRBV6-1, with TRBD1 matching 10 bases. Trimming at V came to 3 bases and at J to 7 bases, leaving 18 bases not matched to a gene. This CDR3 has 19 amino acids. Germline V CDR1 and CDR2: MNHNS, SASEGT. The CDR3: CASSEGQGKDLVGLQPQHF. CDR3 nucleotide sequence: TGTGCCAGCAGTGAGGGACAGGGGAAGGATCTAGTGGGTTTGCAGCCCCAGCATTTT.

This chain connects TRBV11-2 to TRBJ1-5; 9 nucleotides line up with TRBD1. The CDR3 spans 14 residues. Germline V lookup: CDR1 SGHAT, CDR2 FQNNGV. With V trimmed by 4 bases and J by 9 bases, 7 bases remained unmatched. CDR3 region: CASSSGTGPTPQHF. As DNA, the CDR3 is TGTGCCAGCAGCTCCGGGACAGGGCCCACGCCCCAGCATTTT.